The clone carrying this TCR beta chain occurred a few times. This sample was included in a study of control samples from healthy donors and cancer patients. Per germline, CDR1 SGHNT and CDR2 YYREEE (reference sequence). V shed 4 bases and J 6 bases; nucleotides not matched to a gene: 4. This CDR3 region has 13 residues. Assay: immunoSEQ multiplex PCR; the TCRdb copy retains only in-frame clones and omits some. The table shows over 85,000 clones, with around 85% occurring only once. The sequence was collected from a man aged 65-85 years with lung cancer. The chain uses TRBV5-4 and TRBJ1-1; 9 positions agree with TRBD1. The sequenced sample was PBMCs. CDR3 sequence: CASSQDRGSEAFF. The CDR3 region has the DNA TGTGCCAGCAGCCAGGACAGGGGATCTGAAGCTTTCTTT. The variable domain in full, completed from reference TRBV5-4 and TRBJ1-1, reads ETGVTQSPTHLIKTRGQQVTLRCSSQSGHNTVSWYQQALGQGPQFIFQYYREEENGRGNFPPRFSGLQFPNYSSELNVNALELDDSALYLCASSQDRGSEAFFGQGTRLTVV.